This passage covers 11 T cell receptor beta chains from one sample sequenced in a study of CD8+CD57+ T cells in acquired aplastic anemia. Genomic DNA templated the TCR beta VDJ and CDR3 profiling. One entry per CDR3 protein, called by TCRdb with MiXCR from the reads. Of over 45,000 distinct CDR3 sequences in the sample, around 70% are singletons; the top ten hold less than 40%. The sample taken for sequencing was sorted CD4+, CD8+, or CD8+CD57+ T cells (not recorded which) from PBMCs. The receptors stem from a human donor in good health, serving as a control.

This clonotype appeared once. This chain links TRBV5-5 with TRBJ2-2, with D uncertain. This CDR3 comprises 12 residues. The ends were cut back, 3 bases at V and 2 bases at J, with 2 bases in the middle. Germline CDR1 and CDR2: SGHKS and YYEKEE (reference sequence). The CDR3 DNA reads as TGTGCCAGCAGCTCAAACACCGGGGAGCTGTTTTTT. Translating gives CASSSNTGELFF. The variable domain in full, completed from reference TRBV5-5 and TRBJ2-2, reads DAGVTQSPTHLIKTRGQQVTLRCSPISGHKSVSWYQQVLGQGPQFIFQYYEKEERGRGNFPDRFSARQFPNYSSELNVNALLLGDSALYLCASSSNTGELFFGEGSRLTVL.

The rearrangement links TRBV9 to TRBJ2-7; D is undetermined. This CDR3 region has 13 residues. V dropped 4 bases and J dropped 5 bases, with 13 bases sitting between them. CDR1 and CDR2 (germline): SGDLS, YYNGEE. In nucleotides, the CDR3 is TGTGCCAGCAGCACACCTAGTGGAGACGAGCAGTACTTC. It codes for CASSTPSGDEQYF.

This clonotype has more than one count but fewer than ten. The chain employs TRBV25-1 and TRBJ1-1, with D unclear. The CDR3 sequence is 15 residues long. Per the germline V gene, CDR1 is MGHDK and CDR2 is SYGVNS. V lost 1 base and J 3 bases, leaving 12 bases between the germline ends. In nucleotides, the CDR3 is TGTGCCAGCAGTGAATGTTTGGGCAGCCACACTGAAGCTTTCTTT. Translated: CASSECLGSHTEAFF.

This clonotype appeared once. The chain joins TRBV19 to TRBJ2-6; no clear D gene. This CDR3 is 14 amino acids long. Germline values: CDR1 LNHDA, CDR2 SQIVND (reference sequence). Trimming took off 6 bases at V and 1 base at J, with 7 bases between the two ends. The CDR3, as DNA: TGTGCCAGTAGGCCCGGGTCTGGGGCCAACGTCCTGACTTTC. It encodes CASRPGSGANVLTF.

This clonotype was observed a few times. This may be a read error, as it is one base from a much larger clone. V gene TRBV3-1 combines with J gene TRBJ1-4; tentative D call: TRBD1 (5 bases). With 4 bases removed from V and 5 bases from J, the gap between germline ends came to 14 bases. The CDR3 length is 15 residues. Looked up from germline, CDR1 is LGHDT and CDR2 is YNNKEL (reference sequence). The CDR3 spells CASSPLGQGNEKLFF. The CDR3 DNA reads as TGTGCCAGCAGCCCACTAGGACAAGGCAATGAAAAACTGTTTTTT. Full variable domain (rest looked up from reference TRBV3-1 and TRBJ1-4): DTAVSQTPKYLVTQMGNDKSIKCEQNLGHDTMYWYKQDSKKFLKIMFSYNNKELIINETVPNRFSPKSPDKAHLNLHINSLELGDSAVYFCASSPLGQGNEKLFFGSGTQLSVL.

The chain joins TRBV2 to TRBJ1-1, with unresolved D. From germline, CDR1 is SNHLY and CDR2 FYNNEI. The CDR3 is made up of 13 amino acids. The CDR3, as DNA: TGTGCGACGTCGAATGGTTGGAACACTGAAGCTTTCTTT. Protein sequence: CATSNGWNTEAFF.

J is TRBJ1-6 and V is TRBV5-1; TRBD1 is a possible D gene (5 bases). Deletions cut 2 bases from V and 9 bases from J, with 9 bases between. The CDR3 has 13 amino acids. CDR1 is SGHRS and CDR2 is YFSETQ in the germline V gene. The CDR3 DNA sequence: TGCGCCAGCAGCTTAGCGGGGCCTTCACCCCTCCACTTT. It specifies CASSLAGPSPLHF.

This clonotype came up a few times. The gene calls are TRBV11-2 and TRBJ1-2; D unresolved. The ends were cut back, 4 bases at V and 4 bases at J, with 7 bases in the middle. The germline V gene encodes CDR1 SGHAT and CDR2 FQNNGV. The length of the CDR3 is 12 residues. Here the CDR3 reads CASSSGFYGYTF. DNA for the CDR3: TGTGCCAGCAGCTCAGGTTTCTATGGCTACACCTTC.

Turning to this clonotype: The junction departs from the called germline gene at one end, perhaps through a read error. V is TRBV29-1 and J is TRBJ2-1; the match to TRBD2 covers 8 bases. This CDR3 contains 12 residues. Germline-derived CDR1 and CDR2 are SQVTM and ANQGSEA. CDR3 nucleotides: TGCAGCGTGGAAGGGACTAGAAATGAGCAGTTCTTC. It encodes CSVEGTRNEQFF.

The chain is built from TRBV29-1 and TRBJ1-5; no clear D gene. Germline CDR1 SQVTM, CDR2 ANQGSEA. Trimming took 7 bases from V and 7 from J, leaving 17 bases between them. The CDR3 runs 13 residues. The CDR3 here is CSASNGPEQPQHF. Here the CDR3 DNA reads TGCAGCGCCTCGAACGGTCCCGAGCAGCCCCAGCATTTT.

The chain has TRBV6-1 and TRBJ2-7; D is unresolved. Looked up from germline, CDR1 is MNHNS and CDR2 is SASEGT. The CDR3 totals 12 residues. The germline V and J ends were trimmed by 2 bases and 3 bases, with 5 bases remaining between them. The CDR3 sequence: CASSENSYEQYF. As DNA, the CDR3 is TGTGCCAGCAGTGAAAACAGCTACGAGCAGTACTTC.